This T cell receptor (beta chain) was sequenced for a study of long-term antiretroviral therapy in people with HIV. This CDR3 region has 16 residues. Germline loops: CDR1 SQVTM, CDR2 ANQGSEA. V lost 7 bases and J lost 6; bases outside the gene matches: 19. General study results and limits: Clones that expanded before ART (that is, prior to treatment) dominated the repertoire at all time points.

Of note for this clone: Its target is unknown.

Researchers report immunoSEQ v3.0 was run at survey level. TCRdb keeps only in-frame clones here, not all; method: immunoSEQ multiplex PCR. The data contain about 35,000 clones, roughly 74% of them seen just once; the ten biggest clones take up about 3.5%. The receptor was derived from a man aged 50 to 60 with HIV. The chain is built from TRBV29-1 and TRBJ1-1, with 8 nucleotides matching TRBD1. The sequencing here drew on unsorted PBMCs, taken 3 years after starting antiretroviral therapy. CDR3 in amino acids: CSGEGGQGGNLAEAFF. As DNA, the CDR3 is TGCAGCGGGGAGGGAGGACAGGGTGGGAACTTGGCTGAAGCTTTCTTT.